Following are 5 T cell receptor beta chains from one sample sequenced in a study of neurological immune-mediated disorders. TCRdb reanalysed the 5' RACE reads using MiXCR and keeps one entry per CDR3 protein. The sample includes roughly 50,000 distinct CDR3 sequences, more than 9.5% of them seen just once. Sequencing was performed on PBMCs. The source is a woman aged 55-75 years with HTLV-1-associated myelopathy (HAM/TSP).

The chain links TRBV7-6 to TRBJ2-5; 8 positions match TRBD2. Germline trimming cut 4 bases from V and 3 bases from J; bases unmatched to any gene: 10. Germline values: CDR1 SGHVS, CDR2 FNYEAQ. This CDR3 is built from 16 residues. For the CDR3, the DNA is TGTGCCAGCAGCTCTAAGGGGAGCGGGAGAAAAGAGACCCAGTACTTC. Protein sequence: CASSSKGSGRKETQYF.

For this clonotype: A much larger clone is a single base away; this may be a read error. The CDR3 region is CASSREAGATDTQYF. The DNA for the CDR3 is TGTGCCAGCAGCCGGGAAGCGGGTGCCACAGATACGCAGTATTTT. The J gene is TRBJ2-3, the V gene TRBV7-2, with D possibly TRBD2 on 6 matching bases. The CDR3 is 15 residues long. V was clipped by 5 bases and J by 2 bases, with 14 bases between them. CDR1 and CDR2 (germline): SGHTA, FQGNSA. Full variable domain (outside the CDR3, taken from reference TRBV7-2 and TRBJ2-3): GAGVSQSPSNKVTEKGKDVELRCDPISGHTALYWYRQSLGQGLEFLIYFQGNSAPDKSGLPSDRFSAERTGGSVSTLTIQRTQQEDSAVYLCASSREAGATDTQYFGPGTRLTVL.

The J gene is TRBJ1-5, the V gene TRBV7-2, with 7 bases aligning to TRBD1. The CDR3 consists of 14 residues. Germline assignment: CDR1 SGHTA and CDR2 FQGNSA. V was clipped by 5 bases and J by 2 bases; unmatched bases: 3. CDR3 amino acids: CASSPQGGNQPQHF. In nucleotides, the CDR3 is TGTGCCAGCAGCCCTCAGGGGGGCAATCAGCCCCAGCATTTT.

This clonotype was detected ten times or more. This chain joins TRBV10-3 and TRBJ1-2, with 7 bases lining up with TRBD1. V gave up 3 bases and J gave up 7 bases; unmatched junction bases: 8. The CDR3 contains 14 residues. Germline CDR1 reads ENHRY; CDR2 reads SYGVKD. In nucleotides, the CDR3 is TGTGCCATCAGTGATGGGCAGGGGGTATCTGGCTACACCTTC. Amino acids: CAISDGQGVSGYTF.

This clonotype appeared many times. The chain combines TRBV29-1 with TRBJ1-1; D remains ambiguous. Germline V lookup: CDR1 SQVTM, CDR2 ANQGSEA. The CDR3 sequence is 12 residues long. V lost 7 bases to trimming and J lost 1 base, with 10 bases between them. The CDR3 region is CSGGWGNTEAFF. CDR3 nucleotide sequence: TGCAGCGGTGGTTGGGGGAACACTGAAGCTTTCTTT.